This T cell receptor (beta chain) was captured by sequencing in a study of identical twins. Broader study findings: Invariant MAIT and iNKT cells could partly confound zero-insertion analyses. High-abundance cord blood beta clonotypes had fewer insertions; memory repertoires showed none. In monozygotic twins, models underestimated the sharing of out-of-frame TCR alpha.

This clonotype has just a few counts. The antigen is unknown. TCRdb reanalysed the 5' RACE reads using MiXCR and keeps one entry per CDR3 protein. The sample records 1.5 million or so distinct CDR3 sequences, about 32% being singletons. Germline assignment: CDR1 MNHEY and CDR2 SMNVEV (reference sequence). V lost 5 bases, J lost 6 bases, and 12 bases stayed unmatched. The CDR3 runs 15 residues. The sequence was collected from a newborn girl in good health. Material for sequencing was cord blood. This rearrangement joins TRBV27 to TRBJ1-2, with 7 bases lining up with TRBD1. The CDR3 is CASSTAGGGWDGYTF. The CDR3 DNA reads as TGTGCCAGCAGTACAGCAGGGGGTGGATGGGATGGCTACACCTTC.